The 3 T cell receptor beta chains presented below share a single source sample, sequenced in a study of monozygotic twins with cystic fibrosis. Profiling relied on immunoSEQ multiplex PCR, and the TCRdb table lists in-frame clones only, not all of them. The sample lists more than 12,000 clones, 95% to 99% occurring once. The material sequenced was blood. Every receptor here comes from a girl aged 2-10 years with cystic fibrosis.

This sequence joins TRBV20-1 and TRBJ2-7; D unresolved. CDR1 DFQATT and CDR2 SNEGSKA come from the germline V gene (reference sequence). The CDR3 covers 8 residues. CDR3 sequence (DNA): TGCGCAGTCTACGAGCAGTACTTC. It yields the protein CAVYEQYF.

The V gene is TRBV7-8, the J gene TRBJ2-7; no clear D gene. V was cut by 5 bases and J by 10 bases, with 18 bases left in between. Per germline, CDR1 SGHVS and CDR2 FQNEAQ. The CDR3 contains 13 residues. The CDR3 here is CASSPDLPRKQYF. The DNA for the CDR3 is TGTGCCAGCAGCCCGGACCTCCCAAGGAAACAGTACTTC.

The V gene is TRBV18, the J gene TRBJ2-7; 8 nucleotides align to TRBD2. The CDR3 is made up of 13 amino acids. Germline loops: CDR1 KGHSH, CDR2 LQKENI. The J segment lost 4 bases and the V segment lost 6 bases, leaving 5 bases of the junction unmatched. DNA of the CDR3: TGTGCCAGCTCCCCCCGGGGGGGGTACGAGCAGTACTTC. This sequence encodes CASSPRGGYEQYF.